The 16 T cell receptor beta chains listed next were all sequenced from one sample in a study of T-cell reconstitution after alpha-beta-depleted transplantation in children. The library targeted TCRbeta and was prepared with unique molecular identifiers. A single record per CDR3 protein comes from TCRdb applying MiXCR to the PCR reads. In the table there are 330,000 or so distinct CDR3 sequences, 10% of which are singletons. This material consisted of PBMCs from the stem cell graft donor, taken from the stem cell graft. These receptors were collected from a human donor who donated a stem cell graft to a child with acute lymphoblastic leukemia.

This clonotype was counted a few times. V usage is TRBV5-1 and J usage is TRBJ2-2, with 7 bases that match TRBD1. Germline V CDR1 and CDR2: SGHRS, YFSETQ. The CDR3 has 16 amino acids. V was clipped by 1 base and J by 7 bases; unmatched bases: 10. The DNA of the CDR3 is TGCGCCAGCAGCTTGACCACAGGGGACGTTGGCGGGGAGCTGTTTTTT. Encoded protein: CASSLTTGDVGGELFF.

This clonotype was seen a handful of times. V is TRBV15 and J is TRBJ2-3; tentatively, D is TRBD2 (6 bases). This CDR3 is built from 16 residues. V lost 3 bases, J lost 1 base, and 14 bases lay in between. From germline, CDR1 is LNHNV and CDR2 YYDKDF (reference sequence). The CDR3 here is CATSRRGLTGTDTQYF. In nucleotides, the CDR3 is TGTGCCACCAGCAGGAGAGGACTAACAGGCACAGATACGCAGTATTTT. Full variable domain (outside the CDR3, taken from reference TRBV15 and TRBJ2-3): DAMVIQNPRYQVTQFGKPVTLSCSQTLNHNVMYWYQQKSSQAPKLLFHYYDKDFNNEADTPDNFQSRRPNTSFCFLDIRSPGLGDTAMYLCATSRRGLTGTDTQYFGPGTRLTVL.

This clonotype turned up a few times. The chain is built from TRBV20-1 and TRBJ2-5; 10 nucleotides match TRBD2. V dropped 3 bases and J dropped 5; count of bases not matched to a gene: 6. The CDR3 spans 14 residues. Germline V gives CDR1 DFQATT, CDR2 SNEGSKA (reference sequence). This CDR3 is CSASSSGSYETQYF. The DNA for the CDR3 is TGCAGTGCTAGTTCTAGCGGGAGTTACGAGACCCAGTACTTC.

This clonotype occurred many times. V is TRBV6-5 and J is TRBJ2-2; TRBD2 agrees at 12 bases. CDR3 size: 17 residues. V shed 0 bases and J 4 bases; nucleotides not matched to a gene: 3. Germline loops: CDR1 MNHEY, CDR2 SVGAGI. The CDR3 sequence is CASSYSILAGGTGELFF. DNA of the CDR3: TGTGCCAGCAGTTACTCGATACTAGCGGGAGGCACCGGGGAGCTGTTTTTT.

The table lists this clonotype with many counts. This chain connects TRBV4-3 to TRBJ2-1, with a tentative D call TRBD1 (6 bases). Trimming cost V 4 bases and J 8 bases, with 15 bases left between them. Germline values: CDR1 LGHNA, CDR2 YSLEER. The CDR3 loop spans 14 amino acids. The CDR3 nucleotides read TGCGCCAGCAGCCGAATAGGGGGTTATGATGAGCAGTTCTTC. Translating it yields CASSRIGGYDEQFF.

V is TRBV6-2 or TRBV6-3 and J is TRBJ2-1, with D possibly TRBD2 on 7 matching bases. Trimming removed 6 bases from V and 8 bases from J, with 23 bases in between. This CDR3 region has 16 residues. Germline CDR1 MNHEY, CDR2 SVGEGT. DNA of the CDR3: TGTGCCAGCAGCCCACTCGGGGGGCGCGGTTCGGATGAGCAGTTCTTC. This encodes CASSPLGGRGSDEQFF.

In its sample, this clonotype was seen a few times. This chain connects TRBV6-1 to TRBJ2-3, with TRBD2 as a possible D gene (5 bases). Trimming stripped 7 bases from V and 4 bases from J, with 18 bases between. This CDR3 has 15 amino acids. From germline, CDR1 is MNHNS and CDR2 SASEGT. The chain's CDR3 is CASTPGFSRADTQYF. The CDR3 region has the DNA TGTGCCAGCACGCCGGGGTTCAGTCGCGCAGATACGCAGTATTTT.

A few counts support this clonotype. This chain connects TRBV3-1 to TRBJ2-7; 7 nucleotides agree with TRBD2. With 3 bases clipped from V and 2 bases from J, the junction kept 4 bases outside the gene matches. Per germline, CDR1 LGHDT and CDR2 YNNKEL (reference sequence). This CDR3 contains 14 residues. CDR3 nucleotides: TGTGCCAGCAGCCACTCGGGGGGAGCCTACGAGCAGTACTTC. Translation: CASSHSGGAYEQYF.

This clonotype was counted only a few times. Here the CDR3 DNA reads TGCAGTGCTAGAGCCCGAGCGGGAGGCCCCGGGGAGCTGTTTTTT. Translating it yields CSARARAGGPGELFF. V and J are TRBV20-1 and TRBJ2-2, with 9 bases lining up with TRBD2. Germline CDR1 reads DFQATT; CDR2 reads SNEGSKA (reference sequence). After removal of 1 base from V and 6 bases from J, the junction contained 6 bases not matched to a gene. This CDR3 is built from 15 residues.

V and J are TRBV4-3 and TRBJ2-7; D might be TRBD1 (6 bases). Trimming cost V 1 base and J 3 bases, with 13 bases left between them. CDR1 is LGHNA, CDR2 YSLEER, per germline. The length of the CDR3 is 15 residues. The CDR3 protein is CASSQGAGDFYEQYF. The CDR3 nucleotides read TGCGCCAGCAGCCAAGGAGCAGGGGATTTCTACGAGCAGTACTTC.

This chain's CDR3 is CASTGRLDEQYF. CDR3 bases: TGTGCCAGTACGGGCAGGTTAGACGAGCAGTACTTC. This rearrangement joins TRBV19 to TRBJ2-7; D remains ambiguous. Germline CDR1 reads LNHDA; CDR2 reads SQIVND (reference sequence). This CDR3 region has 12 residues. Trimming removed 7 bases from V and 5 bases from J, with 12 bases in between.

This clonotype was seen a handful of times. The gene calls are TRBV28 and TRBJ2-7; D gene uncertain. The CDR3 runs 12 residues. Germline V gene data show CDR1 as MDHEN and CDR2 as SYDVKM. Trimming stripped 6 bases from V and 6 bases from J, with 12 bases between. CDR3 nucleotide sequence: TGTGCCAGCAGAGGTAGACCTCTCGAGCAGTACTTC. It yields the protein CASRGRPLEQYF.

DNA of the CDR3: TGTGCCAGCAGTGATGAGACTTTCCTAAATCAGCCCCAGCATTTT. Encoded protein: CASSDETFLNQPQHF. The genes are TRBV28 and TRBJ1-5, with no clear D. The CDR3 runs to 15 residues. V lost 5 bases to trimming and J lost 4 bases, with 15 bases between them. Germline CDR1 and CDR2: MDHEN and SYDVKM.

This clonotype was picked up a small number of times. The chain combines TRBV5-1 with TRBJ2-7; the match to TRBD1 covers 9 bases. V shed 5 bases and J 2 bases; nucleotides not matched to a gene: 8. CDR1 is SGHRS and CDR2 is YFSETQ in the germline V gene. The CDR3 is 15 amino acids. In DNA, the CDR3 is TGCGCCAGCAGATCCGGGACAGGGAGGGCCTACGAGCAGTACTTC. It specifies CASRSGTGRAYEQYF.

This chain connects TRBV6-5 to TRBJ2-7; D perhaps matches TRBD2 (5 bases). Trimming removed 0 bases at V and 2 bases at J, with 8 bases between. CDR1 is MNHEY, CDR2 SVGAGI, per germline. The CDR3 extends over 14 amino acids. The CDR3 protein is CASSYSRAPYEQYF. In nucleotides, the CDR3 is TGTGCCAGCAGTTACTCGCGGGCGCCCTACGAGCAGTACTTC.

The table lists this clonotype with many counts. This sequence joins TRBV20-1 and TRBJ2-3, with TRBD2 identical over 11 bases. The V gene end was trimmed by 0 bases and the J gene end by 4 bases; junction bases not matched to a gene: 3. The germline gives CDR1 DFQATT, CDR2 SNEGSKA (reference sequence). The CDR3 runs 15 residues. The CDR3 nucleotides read TGCAGTGCTAGAGACACTAGCGGGAGTGCAGATACGCAGTATTTT. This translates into CSARDTSGSADTQYF.